This TCR beta chain was documented in a study of T cells in Graves' hyperthyroidism and ophthalmopathy. The study, taken as a whole, reports: Median prediction lead before ophthalmopathy onset was 5 to 7 months with the model. Blood also held most thyroid clonotypes expanded beyond 0.001.

The source material, RNA transcripts, was used to amplify TCR beta CDR3 regions. With the HTBI primer set, the TCR CDR3 went through a first round of RT-PCR. TCRdb itself ran the multiplex PCR reads through MiXCR, one entry per CDR3 protein. Of 730,000 or so distinct CDR3 sequences in the sample, 18% are singletons; the top ten hold about a sixth. Note on this clonotype: The antigen is not known.

The CDR3 totals 17 residues. Per the germline V gene, CDR1 is DFQATT and CDR2 is SNEGSKA (reference sequence). After removal of 1 base from V and 4 bases from J, the junction contained 8 bases not matched to a gene. The blood sample dates from first hyperthyroidism diagnosis, preceding any ophthalmopathy symptoms. Extraction of PBMCs used approximately 10 ml of fresh peripheral blood. The receptor was isolated from a woman in her 50s with Graves' hyperthyroidism that later progressed to Graves' ophthalmopathy. The rearrangement links TRBV20-1 to TRBJ2-3, with TRBD2 identical over 13 bases. Sequencing was performed on blood. This CDR3 reads CSARGPGLAGLPDTQYF. The CDR3 coding sequence is TGCAGTGCTAGAGGACCGGGACTAGCGGGGTTGCCAGATACGCAGTATTTT.